The rows below give T cell receptor beta chains drawn from one sample of a study of vaccination and CD4 T cells after COVID-19. For these TCRs, the target antigens are not known. Each CDR3 protein gets one entry after TCRdb re-called the PCR reads with MiXCR. The sample records about 19,000 distinct CDR3 sequences, 51% being singletons. This specimen was CD4+ T cells from blood, cultured in vitro, taken before SARS-CoV-2 vaccination. The receptors stem from a human donor who had recovered from COVID-19. Each CDR3 is given with its conserved first and last residue. D genes are given only for firm matches. Expanded clones are given a class, and other clones once, few, many or no size at all.

abundance	d_gene	j_gene	v_gene	CDR3aa	CDR3nt
once	NA	TRBJ1-5	TRBV4-1	CASSQLPRGPKHF	TGCGCCAGCAGCCAACTCCCCAGGGGCCCGAAGCATTTT
NA	NA	TRBJ2-5	TRBV7-9	CASSTRDTQETQYF	TGTGCCAGCAGCACCAGGGACACTCAAGAGACCCAGTACTTC
NA	NA	TRBJ2-3	TRBV5-1	CASSISPGNTDTQYF	TGCGCCAGCAGCATATCTCCCGGGAACACAGATACGCAGTATTTT
few	TRBD2	TRBJ2-5	TRBV20-1	CSARTALAGGKETQYF	TGCAGTGCTAGAACAGCACTAGCGGGAGGTAAAGAGACCCAGTACTTC
once	TRBD2	TRBJ2-4	TRBV20-1	CSAREMGGRYIQYF	TGCAGTGCTAGAGAGATGGGCGGGAGGTACATTCAGTACTTC
NA	TRBD2	TRBJ2-3	TRBV14	CASSQQAGRTDTQYF	TGTGCCAGCAGCCAACAAGCGGGACGGACAGATACGCAGTATTTT
few	NA	TRBJ1-2	TRBV19	CASSIEGRRGYTF	TGTGCCAGTAGTATCGAGGGACGGCGTGGCTACACCTTC
NA	NA	TRBJ1-6	TRBV27	CASKPRYNSPLHF	TGTGCCAGCAAACCCCGCTATAATTCACCCCTCCACTTT
NA	NA	TRBJ2-2	TRBV20-1	CSARVGGNTGELFF	TGCAGTGCTAGAGTGGGAGGAAACACCGGGGAGCTGTTTTTT
NA	NA	TRBJ2-1	TRBV6-4	CASSDSQEADTNEQFF	TGTGCCAGCAGTGACTCGCAGGAGGCTGATACCAATGAGCAGTTCTTC
NA	NA	TRBJ2-3	TRBV6-1	CATGGDTDTQYF	TGTGCCACCGGTGGGGACACAGATACGCAGTATTTT
NA	NA	TRBJ2-5	TRBV28	CASTPGFHKQETQYF	TGTGCCAGCACGCCTGGGTTCCACAAACAAGAGACCCAGTACTTC
few	TRBD2	TRBJ2-2	TRBV6-4	CASSDGGRDTGELFF	TGTGCCAGCAGTGACGGCGGGAGGGACACCGGGGAGCTGTTTTTT
NA	NA	TRBJ1-2	TRBV19	CASSIDSTGYGYTF	TGTGCCAGTAGTATAGACTCAACAGGGTACGGCTACACCTTC
NA	NA	TRBJ1-2	TRBV7-8	CASSLDIGGGYGYTF	TGTGCCAGCAGCTTAGATATAGGCGGCGGCTATGGCTACACCTTC
NA	TRBD2	TRBJ2-7	TRBV10-3	CAIMRTSGSWEQYF	TGTGCCATCATGCGGACTAGCGGGAGTTGGGAGCAGTACTTC
NA	TRBD1	TRBJ2-5	TRBV6-1	CASRGGQGARTQYF	TGTGCCAGCAGGGGAGGACAGGGAGCTCGGACCCAGTACTTC
few	NA	TRBJ2-2	TRBV15	CATSRGGANTGELFF	TGTGCCACCAGCAGGGGCGGGGCGAACACCGGGGAGCTGTTTTTT
few	TRBD1	TRBJ2-2	TRBV10-2	CASRGGQANTGELFF	TGCGCCAGCAGGGGGGGACAGGCGAACACCGGGGAGCTGTTTTTT
NA	NA	TRBJ2-2	TRBV9	CASSVGWGYAGELFF	TGTGCCAGCAGCGTAGGGTGGGGGTACGCCGGGGAGCTGTTTTTT
NA	NA	TRBJ1-6	TRBV28	CASRTGPLRSSYNSPLHF	TGTGCCAGCAGAACGGGACCACTCCGGAGCTCCTATAATTCACCCCTCCACTTT
NA	NA	TRBJ2-3	TRBV23-1	CASGGTYHTDTQYF	TGCGCCAGCGGGGGGACATACCACACAGATACGCAGTATTTT
NA	NA	TRBJ1-1	TRBV25-1	CASKGWGRAFYLGAFF	TGTGCCAGCAAAGGTTGGGGACGCGCCTTTTATTTAGGAGCTTTCTTT
NA	TRBD1	TRBJ1-5	TRBV7-2	CASSPGQGDYSNQPQHF	TGTGCCAGCAGCCCGGGACAGGGCGATTATAGCAATCAGCCCCAGCATTTT
NA	NA	TRBJ1-5	TRBV11-2	CASSLLTGPQHF	TGTGCCAGCAGCCTATTAACAGGGCCCCAGCATTTT
NA	NA	TRBJ2-7	TRBV2	CASRLRGESHEQYF	TGTGCCAGCAGATTAAGGGGGGAGTCGCACGAGCAGTACTTC
NA	TRBD2	TRBJ2-1	TRBV7-6	CASSLVWAGGRDTTYNEQFF	TGTGCCAGCAGCTTAGTTTGGGCGGGAGGACGGGACACTACCTACAATGAGCAGTTCTTC
NA	NA	TRBJ1-1	TRBV7-8	CASSLVVGNTEAFF	TGTGCCAGCAGCTTAGTTGTGGGGAACACTGAAGCTTTCTTT
NA	NA	TRBJ2-7	TRBV5-1	CASSLVGTLTYEQYF	TGCGCCAGCAGCTTGGTGGGGACCTTGACCTACGAGCAGTACTTC
NA	NA	TRBJ2-3	TRBV7-2	CASSLGLVGTTDTQYF	TGTGCCAGCAGCTTAGGTTTGGTGGGGACCACAGATACGCAGTATTTT
NA	NA	TRBJ2-6	TRBV28	CASNLQGHPNVLTF	TGTGCCAGCAACCTCCAGGGTCACCCCAACGTCCTGACTTTC
NA	TRBD1	TRBJ1-2	TRBV12-3/TRBV12-4	CASSPRGLVYGYTF	TGTGCCAGCAGTCCCAGGGGGCTGGTCTATGGCTACACCTTC
NA	NA	TRBJ1-3	TRBV20-1	CSARGAPGHTSRDSGNTIYF	TGCAGTGCTAGAGGGGCTCCGGGACACACGAGTCGCGACTCTGGAAACACCATATATTTT
NA	NA	TRBJ2-7	TRBV6-1	CASSRKTEGEQYF	TGTGCCAGCAGTCGAAAAACGGAGGGCGAGCAGTACTTC
NA	NA	TRBJ2-7	TRBV6-1	CASSVGEETYEQYF	TGTGCCAGCAGTGTCGGGGAGGAAACCTACGAGCAGTACTTC
NA	NA	TRBJ2-4	TRBV28	CASSRAPIAKNIQYF	TGTGCCAGCAGCCGGGCGCCGATAGCCAAAAACATTCAGTACTTC
NA	TRBD2	TRBJ2-2	TRBV28	CASSPLGGEVGELFF	TGTGCCAGCAGCCCTCTGGGGGGGGAGGTCGGGGAGCTGTTTTTT
NA	NA	TRBJ1-2	TRBV28	CASSLVEVGNGYTF	TGTGCCAGCAGTTTAGTGGAGGTAGGGAATGGCTACACCTTC
NA	TRBD2	TRBJ2-1	TRBV6-5	CASSYRGSSYNEQFF	TGTGCCAGCAGTTACCGCGGGAGTAGCTACAATGAGCAGTTCTTC
NA	NA	TRBJ1-3	TRBV5-1	CASQPGNSGNTIYF	TGCGCCAGCCAACCGGGGAACTCTGGAAACACCATATATTTT
NA	NA	TRBJ1-1	TRBV2	CASRGQRMNTEAFF	TGTGCCAGCAGAGGACAAAGAATGAACACTGAAGCTTTCTTT
few	TRBD1	TRBJ1-5	TRBV4-1	CASSRTGVNQPQHF	TGCGCCAGCTCAAGGACAGGGGTCAATCAGCCCCAGCATTTT
few	NA	TRBJ2-2	TRBV4-3	CASRDRAKTRGELFF	TGCGCCAGCAGGGATCGGGCCAAAACGAGGGGGGAGCTGTTTTTT
few	TRBD1	TRBJ2-7	TRBV20-1	CSARDWTGFYGPYEQYF	TGCAGTGCTAGAGATTGGACAGGGTTCTACGGCCCCTACGAGCAGTACTTC
NA	NA	TRBJ1-3	TRBV10-1	CASSPRGGVHSSGNTIYF	TGCGCCAGCAGCCCAAGGGGGGGGGTTCACAGCTCTGGAAACACCATATATTTT
few	TRBD1	TRBJ1-1	TRBV6-1	CASSVSQGTGGLTEAFF	TGTGCCAGCAGTGTCTCACAAGGGACAGGGGGCCTCACTGAAGCTTTCTTT
NA	TRBD1	TRBJ2-3	TRBV5-1	CASHQGQGTDTQYF	TGCGCCAGCCACCAAGGACAGGGCACAGATACGCAGTATTTT
NA	TRBD1	TRBJ1-2	TRBV7-2	CASSLTGTGDAHWGYTF	TGTGCCAGCAGCTTGACCGGGACAGGGGATGCCCACTGGGGCTACACCTTC
NA	NA	TRBJ1-1	TRBV19	CASSIVYPGPNTEAFF	TGTGCCAGTAGTATTGTATATCCCGGGCCGAACACTGAAGCTTTCTTT
large	NA	TRBJ1-1	TRBV12-3/TRBV12-4	CASSFLQGGRAFF	TGTGCCAGCAGCTTCCTACAAGGAGGGAGGGCTTTCTTT
NA	NA	TRBJ2-7	TRBV2	CASSVFYEQYF	TGTGCCAGCAGTGTATTCTACGAGCAGTACTTC
few	TRBD1	TRBJ2-5	TRBV6-2/TRBV6-3	CASSQDRGPETQYF	TGTGCCAGCAGTCAGGACAGGGGCCCCGAGACCCAGTACTTC
NA	NA	TRBJ2-3	TRBV20-1	CSARAQDTQYF	TGCAGTGCTAGAGCCCAGGATACGCAGTATTTT